This T cell receptor beta chain appears in the sequencing data of a study of T cells in Graves' hyperthyroidism and ophthalmopathy. Patients with ophthalmopathy all had a Clinical Activity Score of at least 3, a NOSPECS grade of at least 4 and duration under 3 months. Used for diagnoses were clinical symptoms, serum thyroxine and TRAb, thyroid ultrasound and orbital computed tomography. This CDR3 contains 15 residues. The germline V gene encodes CDR1 MNHEY and CDR2 SVGEGT. Losses at the gene ends were 7 bases for V and 7 bases for J; bases not matched to a gene: 15. Study findings and constraints: Most thyroid clonotypes that were expanded above 0.001 also turned up in blood.

This clonotype was seen a handful of times. Its antigen is unknown. RNA transcripts were the template for amplifying TCR beta CDR3 regions. RT-PCR in the first round (using the HTBI primer set) targeted the TCR CDR3. TCRdb reprocessed the multiplex PCR reads with MiXCR, giving one entry per CDR3 protein. The sample yields around 610,000 distinct CDR3 sequences, about 15% seen once. The chain is built from TRBV6-2 or TRBV6-3 and TRBJ2-5; 7 positions match TRBD2. Sequenced: blood. The receptor comes from a woman between 40 and 50 years old with Graves' ophthalmopathy. The chain's CDR3 is CASTKPSGGGGTQYF. The CDR3 DNA is TGTGCCAGCACCAAGCCTAGCGGAGGCGGGGGGACCCAGTACTTC.